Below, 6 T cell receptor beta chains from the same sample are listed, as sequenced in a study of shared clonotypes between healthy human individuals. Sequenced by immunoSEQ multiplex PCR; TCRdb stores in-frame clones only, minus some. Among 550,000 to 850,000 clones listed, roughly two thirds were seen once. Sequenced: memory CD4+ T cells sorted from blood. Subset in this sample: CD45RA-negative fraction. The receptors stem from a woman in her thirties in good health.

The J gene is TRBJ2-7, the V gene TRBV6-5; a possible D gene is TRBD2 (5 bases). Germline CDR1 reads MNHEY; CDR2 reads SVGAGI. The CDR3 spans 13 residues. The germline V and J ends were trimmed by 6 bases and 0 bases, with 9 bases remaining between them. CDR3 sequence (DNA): TGTGCCAGCAGGATGGGGAGCTCCTACGAGCAGTACTTC. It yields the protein CASRMGSSYEQYF.

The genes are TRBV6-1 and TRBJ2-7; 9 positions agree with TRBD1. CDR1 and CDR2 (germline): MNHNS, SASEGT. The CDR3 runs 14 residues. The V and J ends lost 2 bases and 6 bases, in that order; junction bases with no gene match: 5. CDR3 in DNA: TGTGCCAGCAGTGAAATGGGGACAGGGACCGAGCAGTACTTC. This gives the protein CASSEMGTGTEQYF.

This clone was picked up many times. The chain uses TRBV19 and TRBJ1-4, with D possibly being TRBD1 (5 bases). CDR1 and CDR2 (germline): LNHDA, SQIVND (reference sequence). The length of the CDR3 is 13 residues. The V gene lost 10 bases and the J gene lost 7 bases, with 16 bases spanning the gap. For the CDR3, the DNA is TGTGCCACCCGGGACTTCGTCGGTGAAAAACTGTTTTTT. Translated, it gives CATRDFVGEKLFF.

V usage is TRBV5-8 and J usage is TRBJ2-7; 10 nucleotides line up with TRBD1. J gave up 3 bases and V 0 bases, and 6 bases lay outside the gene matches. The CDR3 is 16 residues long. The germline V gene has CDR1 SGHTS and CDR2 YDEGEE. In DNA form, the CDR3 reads TGTGCCAGCAGCTTGGGGAGCGGGACAGGGGTCTACGAGCAGTACTTC. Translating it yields CASSLGSGTGVYEQYF.

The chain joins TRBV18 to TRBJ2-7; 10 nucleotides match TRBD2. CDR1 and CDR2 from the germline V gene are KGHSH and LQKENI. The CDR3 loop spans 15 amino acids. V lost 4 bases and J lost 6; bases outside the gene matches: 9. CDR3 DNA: TGTGCCAGCTCACTCGAGAGCGGGAGGGCTGGCGAGCAGTACTTC. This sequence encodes CASSLESGRAGEQYF.

CDR3 DNA sequence: TGTGCCAGCAGCATCAGACTACTCTCTGGAAACACCATATATTTT. Translating it yields CASSIRLLSGNTIYF. The gene calls are TRBV11-2 and TRBJ1-3; no reliable D call. V lost 5 bases and J 0 bases, leaving 11 bases between the germline ends. Germline lookup yields CDR1 SGHAT and CDR2 FQNNGV. This CDR3 is built from 15 residues.